These 30 T cell receptor beta chains were all obtained from the same sample, sequenced in a study of metastatic and nonmetastatic thyroid tumors. Using MiXCR, TCRdb re-called clones from the PCR reads. The table includes more than 25,000 clones, about 20% detected once. Every patient was untreated before thyroid surgery. The source material was blood. Source of these receptors: a male donor with papillary thyroid cancer or a benign thyroid nodule (not recorded which). Some clones in this sample may be carry-over from other donors' samples.

V is TRBV20-1 and J is TRBJ2-1, with 10 bases aligning to TRBD2. Germline CDR1 is DFQATT and CDR2 is SNEGSKA (reference sequence). After removal of 5 bases from V and 8 bases from J, the junction contained 9 bases not matched to a gene. The length of the CDR3 is 14 residues. Written as DNA, the CDR3 is TGCAGTGCTCTGAGCGGGAGGGCCAGAGATGAGCAGTTCTTC. Its translation is CSALSGRARDEQFF.

Comment on this clone: The CDR3 does not end in the conserved phenylalanine or tryptophan, so this is likely a read error. CDR3 DNA: TGTGCCACCAGAGACAGGGGGCTCGATGAAGCTTTCGTT. Protein sequence: CATRDRGLDEAFV. V and J are TRBV28 and TRBJ1-1; 10 bases align to TRBD1. J gave up 7 bases and V 10 bases, and 9 bases lay outside the gene matches. CDR1 and CDR2 (germline): MDHEN, SYDVKM. The CDR3 extends over 13 amino acids.

This clone was observed at least ten times. This rearrangement joins TRBV5-1 to TRBJ1-1; possible D gene TRBD1, 5 bases. The V and J ends lost 7 bases and 0 bases respectively, with 13 bases between them. The germline gives CDR1 SGHRS, CDR2 YFSETQ. The CDR3 spans 14 residues. The CDR3 is CASDGDGLNTEAFF. In nucleotides, the CDR3 is TGCGCCAGCGACGGGGACGGACTGAACACTGAAGCTTTCTTT.

At least ten counts were recorded for this clone. This chain connects TRBV6-2 or TRBV6-3 to TRBJ1-5; D remains ambiguous. The length of the CDR3 is 15 residues. Germline V gene sequence: CDR1 MNHEY, CDR2 SVGEGT. Trimming took off 6 bases at V and 1 base at J, with 13 bases between the two ends. In DNA, the CDR3 is TGTGCCAGCAGGATTCAAGGGAGCAGCAATCAGCCCCAGCATTTT. Its protein product is CASRIQGSSNQPQHF.

This clone was counted ten times or more. The rearrangement joins TRBV27 to TRBJ2-3, with TRBD2 matching 14 bases. From germline, CDR1 is MNHEY and CDR2 SMNVEV (reference sequence). The junction had 5 bases not matched to a gene; V was cut back by 5 bases and J by 10 bases. The CDR3 sequence is 14 residues long. The CDR3 region is CASSPGTSGSAQYF. Here the CDR3 DNA reads TGTGCCAGCAGTCCCGGGACTAGCGGGAGTGCGCAGTATTTT.

Turning to this clone: This clone may be a read error of a much larger clone one base away. The same CDR3 arises from other DNA sequences in this sample as well. This chain joins TRBV4-1 and TRBJ2-1, with TRBD1 matching over 10 bases. The germline CDR1 and CDR2 sequences are MGHRA and YSYEKL. The CDR3 extends over 16 amino acids. V was pared by 2 bases and J by 10 bases, with 11 bases of the junction left unmatched. CDR3 in amino acids: CASSQFGTGVDDEQFF. CDR3 bases: TGCGCCAGCAGCCAATTTGGGACAGGGGTTGATGACGAGCAGTTCTTC.

Ten or more counts support this clone. This rearrangement joins TRBV4-1 to TRBJ2-3; 10 nucleotides line up with TRBD2. CDR1 and CDR2 (germline): MGHRA, YSYEKL. The CDR3 has 15 amino acids. J was trimmed by 6 bases and V by 1 base; bases with no gene match: 4. The CDR3 loop is CASSQGLAGADTQYF. CDR3 sequence (DNA): TGCGCCAGCAGCCAAGGTCTAGCGGGGGCTGATACGCAGTATTTT.

This clone was picked up many times. The rearrangement links TRBV11-3 to TRBJ1-1; D is unclear. The V end lost 5 bases, the J end lost 10 bases, and 14 bases lay between the germline ends. CDR1 SGHNT and CDR2 YENEEA come from the germline V gene. The length of the CDR3 is 12 residues. CDR3 sequence reads: CASSVDGAAAFF. In DNA form, the CDR3 reads TGTGCCAGCAGCGTGGACGGCGCCGCAGCTTTCTTT. Supplemented by reference TRBV11-3 and TRBJ1-1, the full variable domain reads EAGVVQSPRYKIIEKKQPVAFWCNPISGHNTLYWYLQNLGQGPELLIRYENEEAVDDSQLPKDRFSAERLKGVDSTLKIQPAELGDSAVYLCASSVDGAAAFFGQGTRLTVV.

This clone was recorded at least ten times. V is TRBV30 and J is TRBJ1-3; D remains unclear. The CDR3 totals 13 residues. V was trimmed by 2 bases and J by 0 bases, leaving 5 bases between them. Germline V gives CDR1 GTSNPN, CDR2 SVGIG (reference sequence). The CDR3 DNA is TGTGCCTGGAGTAACCTCTCTGGAAACACCATATATTTT. Protein: CAWSNLSGNTIYF.

Ten or more counts support this clone. The rearrangement uses TRBV20-1 and TRBJ2-1; 9 nucleotides match TRBD2. This CDR3 is built from 17 residues. Losses at the gene ends were 1 base for V and 0 bases for J; bases not matched to a gene: 7. The V gene's germline CDR1 is DFQATT and CDR2 SNEGSKA (reference sequence). CDR3 sequence reads: CSARVASGTSSYNEQFF. The CDR3 coding sequence is TGCAGTGCTAGAGTAGCTAGCGGGACTAGCTCCTACAATGAGCAGTTCTTC.

This clone was observed many times. The gene calls are TRBV29-1 and TRBJ2-1; D possibly corresponds to TRBD1 (6 bases). Germline V CDR1 and CDR2: SQVTM, ANQGSEA. V shed 3 bases and J shed 0 bases, with 15 bases lying between them. This CDR3 contains 16 residues. The chain's CDR3 is CSVDGVTGSSYNEQFF. The CDR3 nucleotides read TGCAGCGTTGATGGTGTAACAGGGAGCTCCTACAATGAGCAGTTCTTC.

This clone was seen more than once but under ten times. A read error is possible here, since a much larger clone lies one base away. Other DNA sequences from this sample encode an identical CDR3 as well. V and J are TRBV20-1 and TRBJ1-1; no firm D call. CDR3 size: 16 residues. Between the trimmed V and J ends, which lost 0 bases and 0 bases, there was a span of 14 bases. Per the germline V gene, CDR1 is DFQATT and CDR2 is SNEGSKA (reference sequence). CDR3 sequence: CSARDSAGPMNTEAFF. The CDR3 region has the DNA TGCAGTGCTAGAGACTCTGCCGGTCCCATGAACACTGAAGCTTTCTTT.

This clone occurred once. The CDR3 carries no conserved terminal phenylalanine or tryptophan, so it likely arises from a read error. V is TRBV6-1 and J is TRBJ2-1; 8 positions agree with TRBD2. CDR3 size: 11 residues. CDR1 and CDR2 from the germline V gene are MNHNS and SASEGT. J was trimmed by 13 bases and V by 11 bases; bases with no gene match: 10. The CDR3 DNA is TGTGCCGCCGGGGTACTAGCGGATCAGTTCCTC. It yields the protein CAAGVLADQFL.

This clone came up many times. The chain combines TRBV20-1 with TRBJ1-1, with D unresolved. This CDR3 comprises 13 residues. The V and J ends lost 3 bases and 5 bases respectively, with 13 bases between them. Germline values: CDR1 DFQATT, CDR2 SNEGSKA (reference sequence). For the CDR3, the DNA is TGCAGTGCTAGCCCCACCTTTGGGACTGAAGCTTTCTTT. It specifies CSASPTFGTEAFF.

This clone was seen repeatedly, ten times or more. This chain connects TRBV5-1 to TRBJ2-3; D is perhaps TRBD1 (5 bases). The V and J ends lost 2 bases and 0 bases respectively, with 10 bases between them. This CDR3 has 15 amino acids. Germline values: CDR1 SGHRS, CDR2 YFSETQ. DNA of the CDR3: TGCGCCAGCAGCTTAGGACCAGGGAGCACAGATACGCAGTATTTT. Translating it yields CASSLGPGSTDTQYF.

This chain connects TRBV18 to TRBJ2-2; D call uncertain. CDR1 KGHSH and CDR2 LQKENI come from the germline V gene. The CDR3 is 13 amino acids. Trimming shortened V by 1 base and J by 6 bases, and 6 bases separated the two germline ends. The CDR3 spells CASSPRGSGELFF. CDR3 sequence (DNA): TGTGCCAGCTCACCACGGGGATCCGGGGAGCTGTTTTTT. Full variable domain (rest looked up from reference TRBV18 and TRBJ2-2): NAGVMQNPRHLVRRRGQEARLRCSPMKGHSHVYWYRQLPEEGLKFMVYLQKENIIDESGMPKERFSAEFPKEGPSILRIQQVVRGDSAAYFCASSPRGSGELFFGEGSRLTVL.

The sample holds one count of this clone. The chain employs TRBV20-1 and TRBJ1-2; perhaps TRBD1 as D (6 bases). Germline CDR1 reads DFQATT; CDR2 reads SNEGSKA (reference sequence). Deletions cut 1 base from V and 6 bases from J, with 15 bases between. CDR3 length: 14 residues. In DNA, the CDR3 is TGCAGTGCTAGAGCGAGTAGGGGGTTTGATGGCTACACCTTC. As protein: CSARASRGFDGYTF.

This clone was seen repeatedly, ten times or more. The chain carries TRBV6-1 and TRBJ1-2; possible D gene TRBD1, 6 bases. This CDR3 spans 12 amino acids. V lost 7 bases to trimming and J lost 6 bases, with 12 bases between them. Germline CDR1 MNHNS, CDR2 SASEGT. The chain's CDR3 is CASTLTGDGYTF. CDR3 nucleotide sequence: TGTGCCAGCACCCTGACAGGCGATGGCTACACCTTC.

This clone was counted ten times or more. V is TRBV13 and J is TRBJ1-1; D gene ambiguous. The V end lost 4 bases, the J end lost 1 base, and 7 bases lay between the germline ends. Germline CDR1 and CDR2: PRHDT and FYEKMQ (reference sequence). There are 13 residues in the CDR3. The DNA for the CDR3 is TGTGCCAGCAGCTCTCGACAGAACACTGAAGCTTTCTTT. Protein product: CASSSRQNTEAFF.

This clone has ten or more counts. The chain joins TRBV7-2 to TRBJ2-3; 11 bases fit TRBD2. V trimming: 5 bases; J trimming: 0 bases; junction bases outside the gene matches: 4. Germline-derived CDR1 and CDR2 are SGHTA and FQGNSA. This CDR3 is built from 16 residues. The chain's CDR3 is CASSPGLAASTDTQYF. The CDR3, as DNA: TGTGCCAGCAGCCCGGGACTAGCGGCCAGCACAGATACGCAGTATTTT.

CDR3 sequence reads: CASRPSGIFYEQYF. The CDR3 DNA reads TGTGCCAGCAGGCCTAGCGGAATTTTTTACGAGCAGTACTTC. The V call is TRBV14, the J call TRBJ2-7, with 7 bases fitting TRBD2. V lost 6 bases to trimming and J lost 4 bases; unmatched junction nucleotides: 9. The CDR3 contains 14 residues. Germline values: CDR1 SGHDN, CDR2 FVKESK.

This clone was seen at least ten times. J is TRBJ2-5 and V is TRBV24-1; maybe TRBD1 (5 bases). CDR1 and CDR2 (germline): KGHDR, SFDVKD. With 4 bases removed from V and 7 bases from J, the gap between germline ends came to 12 bases. The CDR3 loop spans 13 amino acids. CDR3 sequence (DNA): TGTGCCACCAGTGAGCCTCTTCAGGGGACCCAGTACTTC. Translation gives CATSEPLQGTQYF.

Of note for this clone: A read error may account for a junction end that differs from germline. The chain recombines TRBV12-5 with TRBJ1-1, with TRBD1 identical over 7 bases. The CDR3 is made up of 16 amino acids. Germline assignment: CDR1 LGHNT and CDR2 FRNRAP. The CDR3 bases are TGTGCTAGTGGTTTAAGGTTGGACAGGCTCAACCCTGAACCTTTCTTT. Protein: CASGLRLDRLNPEPFF.

This clone appeared many times. This sequence joins TRBV28 and TRBJ2-2, with 11 nucleotides matching TRBD2. V shed 2 bases, J shed 5 bases, and the junction held 4 bases outside the gene matches. The CDR3 extends over 16 amino acids. CDR1 and CDR2 (germline): MDHEN, SYDVKM. The CDR3 DNA sequence: TGTGCCAGCAGTTTAGTTGCTAGCGGGAGGACCGGGGAGCTGTTTTTT. Protein: CASSLVASGRTGELFF.

This clone was found many times. CDR3 bases: TGTGCCAGCAGGAGCGGGGGGGCTATAGATACGCAGTATTTT. It is translated as CASRSGGAIDTQYF. V is TRBV3-1 and J is TRBJ2-3; TRBD2 aligns across 10 bases. Looked up from germline, CDR1 is LGHDT and CDR2 is YNNKEL (reference sequence). The CDR3 totals 14 residues. Trimming removed 6 bases from V and 5 bases from J; junction bases left unmatched: 5.

Comment on this clone: The CDR3 does not close with the conserved phenylalanine or tryptophan, likely indicating a read error. The DNA is omitted, as the CDR3 cannot be located on it reliably, and the CDR3 follows TCRdb's listing. The gene calls are TRBV7-3 and TRBJ2-4. The CDR3 contains 9 residues when both ends are counted. Germline CDR1 and CDR2: SGHTA and FQGTGA. The CDR3 is CASSLSYPP.

This clone was counted at least ten times. This rearrangement joins TRBV9 to TRBJ2-7; D unresolved. V was clipped by 1 base and J by 1 base, with 9 bases between them. Germline values: CDR1 SGDLS, CDR2 YYNGEE. The CDR3 has 14 residues. The CDR3 nucleotides are TGTGCCAGCAGCGTAAGTCCCGGGTCCTACGAGCAGTACTTC. Translating gives CASSVSPGSYEQYF.

This clone occurred many times. This sequence joins TRBV27 and TRBJ1-5; the D gene is possibly TRBD1 (6 bases). This CDR3 has 14 amino acids. The V end was cut by 5 bases, the J end by 4 bases, with 12 bases between. Germline V gene sequence: CDR1 MNHEY, CDR2 SMNVEV (reference sequence). The CDR3 bases are TGTGCCAGCAGTCCCGGGGACATTAATCAGCCCCAGCATTTT. Translated, it gives CASSPGDINQPQHF.

This clone qualifies as medium-sized. The chain combines TRBV28 with TRBJ1-6; D perhaps matches TRBD1 (5 bases). V was trimmed by 7 bases and J by 9 bases, leaving 13 bases between them. There are 13 residues in the CDR3. Germline V CDR1 and CDR2: MDHEN, SYDVKM. CDR3 nucleotide sequence: TGTGCCAGCAACTCAGGGTCCCTTTCACCCCTCCACTTT. This encodes CASNSGSLSPLHF. Full variable domain (rest looked up from reference TRBV28 and TRBJ1-6): DVKVTQSSRYLVKRTGEKVFLECVQDMDHENMFWYRQDPGLGLRLIYFSYDVKMKEKGDIPEGYSVSREKKERFSLILESASTNQTSMYLCASNSGSLSPLHFGNGTRLTVT.

In its sample, this clone was seen many times. The rearrangement uses TRBV2 and TRBJ1-3; TRBD1 might be the D (6 bases). The CDR3 consists of 15 residues. Germline V gene sequence: CDR1 SNHLY, CDR2 FYNNEI. V lost 2 bases and J lost 4, with 12 bases in between. CDR3 sequence (DNA): TGTGCCAGCAGTGAATGGGGGGGCTCCGGAAACACCATATATTTT. Translating it yields CASSEWGGSGNTIYF.